This T cell receptor (beta chain) was retrieved from a study of shared clonotypes between healthy human individuals. Points from the study as a whole: Sequencing depth was expected to affect clonotype sharing among donors.

About this clone: The antigen is not known.

Germline V gene lookup returns CDR1 MDHEN and CDR2 SYDVKM. The CDR3 is 15 residues long. V trimming: 6 bases; J trimming: 3 bases; junction bases outside the gene matches: 10. TCRdb keeps only in-frame clones here, not all; method: immunoSEQ multiplex PCR. The sample has 640,000 or so clones, about three quarters seen once. This sequence was found in a woman aged 30 to 39 in good health. Sequenced input: memory CD4+ T cells sorted from blood. As to subset: CD45RA-negative fraction. The chain couples TRBV28 to TRBJ2-7, with TRBD1 matching 8 bases. The CDR3: CASSQGTGLGYEQYF. The CDR3 coding sequence is TGTGCCAGCAGCCAAGGGACAGGTTTAGGCTACGAGCAGTACTTC.